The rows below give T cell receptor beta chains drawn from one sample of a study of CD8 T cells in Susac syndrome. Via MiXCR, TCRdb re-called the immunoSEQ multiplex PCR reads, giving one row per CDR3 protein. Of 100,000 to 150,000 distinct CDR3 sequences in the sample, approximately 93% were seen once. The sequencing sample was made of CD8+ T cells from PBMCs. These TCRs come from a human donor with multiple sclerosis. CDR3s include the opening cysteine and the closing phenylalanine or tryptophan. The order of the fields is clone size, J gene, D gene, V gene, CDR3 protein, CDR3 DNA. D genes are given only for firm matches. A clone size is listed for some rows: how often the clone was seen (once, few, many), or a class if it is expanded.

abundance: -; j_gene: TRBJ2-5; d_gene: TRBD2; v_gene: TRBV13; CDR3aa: CASSLGREVETQYF; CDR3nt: TGTGCCAGCAGCTTAGGACGGGAGGTAGAGACCCAGTACTTC
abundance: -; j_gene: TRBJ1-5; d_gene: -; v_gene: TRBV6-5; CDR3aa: CASRPLVDQPQHF; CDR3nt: TGTGCCAGCAGGCCGTTGGTGGACCAGCCCCAGCATTTT
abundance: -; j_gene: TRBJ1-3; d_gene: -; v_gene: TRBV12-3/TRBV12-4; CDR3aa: CASRAGGAGNTIYF; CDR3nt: TGTGCCAGCAGGGCGGGGGGCGCTGGAAACACCATATATTTT
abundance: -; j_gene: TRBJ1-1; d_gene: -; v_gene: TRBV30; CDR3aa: CAWEGDVGRGEAFF; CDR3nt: TGTGCCTGGGAGGGGGACGTCGGACGGGGTGAAGCTTTCTTT
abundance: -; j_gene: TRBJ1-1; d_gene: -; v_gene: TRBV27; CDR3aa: CASSSPMWGTEAFF; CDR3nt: TGTGCCAGCAGTTCACCCATGTGGGGCACTGAAGCTTTCTTT
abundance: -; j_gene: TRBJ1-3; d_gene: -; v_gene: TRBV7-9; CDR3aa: CASSDRTSDTIYF; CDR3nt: TGTGCCAGCAGCGACCGAACCTCGGACACCATATATTTT
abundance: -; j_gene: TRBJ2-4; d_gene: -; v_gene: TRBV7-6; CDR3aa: CASSPEPFIYIQYF; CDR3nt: TGTGCCAGCAGCCCAGAGCCCTTCATTTACATTCAGTACTTC
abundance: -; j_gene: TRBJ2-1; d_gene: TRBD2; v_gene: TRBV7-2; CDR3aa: CASKSAGGPGDEQFF; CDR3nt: TGTGCCAGCAAATCTGCGGGAGGGCCTGGGGATGAGCAGTTCTTC
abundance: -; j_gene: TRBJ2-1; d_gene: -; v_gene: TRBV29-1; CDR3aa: CSVAPTSSLYNEQFF; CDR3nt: TGCAGCGTTGCCCCTACTAGTTCCCTCTACAATGAGCAGTTCTTC
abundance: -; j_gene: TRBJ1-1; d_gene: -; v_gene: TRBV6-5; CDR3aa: CASKGSLGGTEAFF; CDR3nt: TGTGCCAGCAAGGGCTCACTGGGCGGCACTGAAGCTTTCTTT
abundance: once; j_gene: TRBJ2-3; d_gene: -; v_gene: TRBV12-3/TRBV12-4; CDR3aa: CASSFVDTQYF; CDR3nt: TGTGCCAGCAGTTTCGTAGATACGCAGTATTTT
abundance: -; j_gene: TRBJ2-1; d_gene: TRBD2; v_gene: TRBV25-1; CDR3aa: CASSLLASSSYNEQFF; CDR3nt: TGTGCCAGCAGTCTACTAGCGTCGAGCTCCTACAATGAGCAGTTCTTC
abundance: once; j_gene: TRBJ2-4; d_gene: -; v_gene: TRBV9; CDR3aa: CASSQESNRSPQNIQYF; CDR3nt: TGTGCCAGCAGCCAGGAATCGAACAGGAGTCCTCAAAACATTCAGTACTTC
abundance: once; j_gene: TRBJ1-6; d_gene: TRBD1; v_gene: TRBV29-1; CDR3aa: CRGQGAHNSPLHF; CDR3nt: TGCAGAGGCCAGGGGGCACATAATTCACCCCTCCACTTT
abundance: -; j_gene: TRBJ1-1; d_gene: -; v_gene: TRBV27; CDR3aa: CASSLDNTRGNTEAFF; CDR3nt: TGTGCCAGCAGTTTAGACAATACGCGGGGTAACACTGAAGCTTTCTTT
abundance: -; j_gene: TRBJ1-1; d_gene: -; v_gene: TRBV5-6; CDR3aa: CASSLGASERGGFF; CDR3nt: TGTGCCAGCAGCTTGGGTGCGTCGGAGAGGGGGGGTTTCTTT
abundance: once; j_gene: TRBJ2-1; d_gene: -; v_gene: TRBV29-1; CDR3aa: CSVESARIPEQFF; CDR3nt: TGCAGCGTTGAATCCGCTAGGATCCCTGAGCAGTTCTTC
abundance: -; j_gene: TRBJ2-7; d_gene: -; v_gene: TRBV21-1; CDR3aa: CASSRGDEQYF; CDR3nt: TGTGCCAGCAGCAGGGGGGACGAGCAGTACTTC
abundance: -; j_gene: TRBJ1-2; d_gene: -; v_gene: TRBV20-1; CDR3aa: CSALDRNPYGYTF; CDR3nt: TGCAGTGCTCTGGACAGAAACCCCTATGGCTACACCTTC
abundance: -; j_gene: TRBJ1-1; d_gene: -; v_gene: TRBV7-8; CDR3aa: CASSPGLNTEAFF; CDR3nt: TGTGCCAGCAGCCCCGGCCTGAACACTGAAGCTTTCTTT
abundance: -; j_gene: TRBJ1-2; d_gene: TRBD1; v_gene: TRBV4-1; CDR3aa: CASSRNLRTGESIGYTF; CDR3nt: TGCGCCAGCAGCCGAAACCTACGGACAGGGGAGAGTATAGGCTACACCTTC
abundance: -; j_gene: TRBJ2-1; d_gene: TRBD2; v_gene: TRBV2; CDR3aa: CAGGLAGGNNEQFF; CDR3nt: TGTGCCGGCGGACTAGCGGGAGGGAACAATGAGCAGTTCTTC
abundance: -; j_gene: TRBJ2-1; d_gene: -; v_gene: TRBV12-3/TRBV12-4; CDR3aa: CASSPGAPGMSYNEQFF; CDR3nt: TGTGCCAGCAGCCCGGGGGCCCCTGGCATGTCCTACAATGAGCAGTTCTTC
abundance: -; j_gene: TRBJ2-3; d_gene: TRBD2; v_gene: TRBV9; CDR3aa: CASSASGVTDTQYF; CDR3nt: TGTGCCAGCAGCGCCAGCGGGGTCACAGATACGCAGTATTTT
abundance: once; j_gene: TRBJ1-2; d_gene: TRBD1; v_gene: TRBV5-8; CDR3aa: CASSLVGTGPGYTF; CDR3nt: TGTGCCAGCAGCTTGGTAGGGACAGGGCCTGGCTACACCTTC